This paragraph covers one TCR beta chain sequence. The source of the sample is a study of T cells expressing NK-cell markers. For each CDR3 protein, TCRdb gives one entry from its re-call of the 5' RACE reads, without DNA. The sample data list approximately 460,000 distinct CDR3 sequences. The CDR3 spans 14 residues. In germline, CDR1 is MNHEY, CDR2 SVGEGT. The chain combines TRBV6-2 or TRBV6-3 with TRBJ1-2. The origin of this receptor is a woman between 18 and 70 years old in good health. The sequenced sample consisted of blood T cells: a sorted CD56 or NKG2C T cell subset, CD4+ or CD8+ T cells, or bulk PBMC T cells (not recorded which). CDR3 sequence reads: CASSEAAKNYGYTF.